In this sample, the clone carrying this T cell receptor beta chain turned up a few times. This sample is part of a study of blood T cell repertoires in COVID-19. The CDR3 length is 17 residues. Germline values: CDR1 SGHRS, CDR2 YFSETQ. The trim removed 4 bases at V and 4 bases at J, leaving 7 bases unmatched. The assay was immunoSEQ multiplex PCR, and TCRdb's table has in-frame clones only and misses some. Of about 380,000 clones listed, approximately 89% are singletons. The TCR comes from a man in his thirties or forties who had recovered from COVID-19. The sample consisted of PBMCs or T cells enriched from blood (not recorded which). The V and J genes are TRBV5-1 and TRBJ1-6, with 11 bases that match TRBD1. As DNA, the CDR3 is TGCGCCAGCAGCCTAGGGGACAGGGGGTCGTATAATTCACCCCTCCACTTT. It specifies CASSLGDRGSYNSPLHF.